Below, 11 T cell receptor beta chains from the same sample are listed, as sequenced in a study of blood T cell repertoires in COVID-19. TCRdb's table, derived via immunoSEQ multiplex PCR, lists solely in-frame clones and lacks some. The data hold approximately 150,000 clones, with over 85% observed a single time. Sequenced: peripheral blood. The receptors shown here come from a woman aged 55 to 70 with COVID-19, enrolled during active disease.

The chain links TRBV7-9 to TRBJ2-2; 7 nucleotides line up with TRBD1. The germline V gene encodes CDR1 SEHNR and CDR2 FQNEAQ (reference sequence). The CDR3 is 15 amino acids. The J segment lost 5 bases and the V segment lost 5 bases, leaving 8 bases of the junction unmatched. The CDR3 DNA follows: TGTGCCAGCAGCCGAACAGGGGTAGGGACCGGGGAGCTGTTTTTT. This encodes CASSRTGVGTGELFF.

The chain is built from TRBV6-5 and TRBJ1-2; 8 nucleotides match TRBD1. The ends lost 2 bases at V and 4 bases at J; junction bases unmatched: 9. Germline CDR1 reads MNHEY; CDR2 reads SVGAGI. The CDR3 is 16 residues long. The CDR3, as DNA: TGTGCCAGCAGTTACGGCCAGGGGGCACATGGCTATGGCTACACCTTC. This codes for CASSYGQGAHGYGYTF.

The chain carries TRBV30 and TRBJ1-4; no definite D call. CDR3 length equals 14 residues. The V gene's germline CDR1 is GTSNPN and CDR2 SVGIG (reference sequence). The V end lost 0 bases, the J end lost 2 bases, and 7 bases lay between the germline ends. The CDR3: CAWSVGPTNEKLFF. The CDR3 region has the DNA TGTGCCTGGAGTGTTGGGCCGACTAATGAAAAACTGTTTTTT.

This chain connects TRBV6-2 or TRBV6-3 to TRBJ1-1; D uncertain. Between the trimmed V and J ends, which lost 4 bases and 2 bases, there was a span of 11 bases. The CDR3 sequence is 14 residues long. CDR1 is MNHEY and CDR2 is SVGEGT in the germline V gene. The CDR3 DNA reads TGTGCCAGCAGTTTCCTCTTGGGCAACACTGAAGCTTTCTTT. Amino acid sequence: CASSFLLGNTEAFF.

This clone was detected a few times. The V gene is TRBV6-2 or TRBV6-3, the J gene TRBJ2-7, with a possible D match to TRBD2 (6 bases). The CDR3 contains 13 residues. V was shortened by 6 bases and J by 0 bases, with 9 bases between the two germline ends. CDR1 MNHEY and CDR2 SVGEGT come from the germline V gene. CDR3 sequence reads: CASSTTSSYEQYF. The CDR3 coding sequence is TGTGCCAGCAGCACGACTAGCTCCTACGAGCAGTACTTC.

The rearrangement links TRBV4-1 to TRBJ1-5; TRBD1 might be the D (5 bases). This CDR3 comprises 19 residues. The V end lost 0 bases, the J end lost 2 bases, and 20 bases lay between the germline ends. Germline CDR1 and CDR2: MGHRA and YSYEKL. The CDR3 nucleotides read TGCGCCAGCAGCCAAGAGGGTGGGGGATTCGGCGGGGGCAATCAGCCCCAGCATTTT. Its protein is CASSQEGGGFGGGNQPQHF.

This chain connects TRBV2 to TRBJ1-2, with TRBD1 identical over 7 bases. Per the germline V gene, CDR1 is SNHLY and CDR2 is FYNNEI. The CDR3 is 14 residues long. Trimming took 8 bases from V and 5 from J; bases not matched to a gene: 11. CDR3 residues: CASGGDSPYYGYTF. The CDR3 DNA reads TGTGCCAGCGGTGGGGACAGCCCCTATTATGGCTACACCTTC.

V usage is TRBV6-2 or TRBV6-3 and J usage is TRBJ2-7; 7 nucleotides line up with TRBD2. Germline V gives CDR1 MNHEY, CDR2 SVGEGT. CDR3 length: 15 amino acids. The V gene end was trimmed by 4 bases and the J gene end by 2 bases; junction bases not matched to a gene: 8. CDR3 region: CASSLGGGGTYEQYF. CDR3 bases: TGTGCCAGCAGTTTGGGTGGCGGGGGTACCTACGAGCAGTACTTC.

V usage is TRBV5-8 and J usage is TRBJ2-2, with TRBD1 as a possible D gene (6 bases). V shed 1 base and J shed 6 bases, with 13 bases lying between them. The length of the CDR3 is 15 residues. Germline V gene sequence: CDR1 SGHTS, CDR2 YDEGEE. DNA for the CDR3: TGTGCCAGCAGCTTGAGGGCCAGGGGATCCGGGGAGCTGTTTTTT. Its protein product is CASSLRARGSGELFF.

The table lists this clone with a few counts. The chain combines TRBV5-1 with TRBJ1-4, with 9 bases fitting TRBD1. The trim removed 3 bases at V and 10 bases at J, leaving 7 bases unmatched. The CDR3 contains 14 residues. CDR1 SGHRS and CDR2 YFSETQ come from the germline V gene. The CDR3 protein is CASSSTGGSGKLFF. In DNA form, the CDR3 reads TGCGCCAGCAGCTCCACAGGGGGCAGTGGAAAACTGTTTTTT.

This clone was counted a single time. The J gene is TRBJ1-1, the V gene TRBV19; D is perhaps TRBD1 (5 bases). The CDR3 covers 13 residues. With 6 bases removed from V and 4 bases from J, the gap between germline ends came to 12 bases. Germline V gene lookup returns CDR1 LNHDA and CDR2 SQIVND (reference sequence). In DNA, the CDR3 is TGTGCCAGTAGGCACTCGGGGGGCACTGAAGCTTTCTTT. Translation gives CASRHSGGTEAFF.